This TCR beta chain appears in the sequencing data of a study of blood T cell repertoires in COVID-19. Whole-study context: The samples span acute and convalescent COVID-19 from the United States, Italy and Spain. Nucleic acid was either cDNA or gDNA, and it came from T cells, B-cell-depleted T cells, or PBMCs.

Study processing details: Amplification with reference gene primers provided the estimates of nucleated cell counts. The protocol was immunoSEQ multiplex PCR, while the TCRdb copy is restricted to in-frame clones and leaves out a portion. Clone size and V and J calls were adopted from that table, with D and trimming inferred from the DNA. Among a few hundred thousand clones listed, over 75% were seen once. CDR3 size: 15 residues. CDR1 is SGHTA, CDR2 FQGNSA, per germline. V trimming: 5 bases; J trimming: 3 bases; junction bases outside the gene matches: 10. This receptor was taken from a human donor in a cohort sampled during active COVID-19. The rearrangement joins TRBV7-2 to TRBJ2-7; 7 bases match TRBD2. Sequencing used peripheral blood. The CDR3 coding sequence is TGTGCCAGCAGCGCTGCTAGGCGGGGGAGCTACGAGCAGTACTTC. It specifies CASSAARRGSYEQYF.